Described below is a single T cell receptor beta chain sequence and its context. Profiling relied on immunoSEQ multiplex PCR, and the TCRdb table lists in-frame clones only, not all of them. The sample has 20,000 to 25,000 clones, about nine tenths seen once. Patients who had autoimmune disease history or got systemic immunosuppression were left out. The sample is drawn from a study of OX40 agonist ivuxolimab in advanced cancers. Overall study: Allowance was made for prior anti-PD-1, anti-PD-L1 or anti-CTLA-4 therapy, and roughly 40% had some.

V was pared by 0 bases and J by 6 bases, with 7 bases between. Germline CDR1 MRHNA, CDR2 SNTAGT. The CDR3 is made up of 13 amino acids. The clonotype comes from an adult with an advanced solid tumor such as melanoma, head and neck, liver or kidney cancer. The V call is TRBV6-4, the J call TRBJ2-3, with D unclear. The sequenced sample was CD4+ or CD8+ T cells sorted from blood, obtained in a trial of the OX40 agonist ivuxolimab. The DNA of the CDR3 is TGTGCCAGCAGTGACTCGGGCTCTGATACGCAGTATTTT. Translation: CASSDSGSDTQYF.